These 12 T cell receptor beta chains came from one sample sequenced in a study of shared T cell receptors in the human thymus (dated by TCRdb to the early 2020s). The method behind the library was the immunoSEQ multiplex PCR assay. TCRdb holds this immuneACCESS table with in-frame rearrangements only. Some clones are missing; in checked studies, unresolved V genes explain under half, and the rest has no known cause. Across this sample there are 700,000 or so clones, with 80% to 90% seen only once. The ten largest clones add up to roughly 0.01% of the sample. These data are also associated with another study on human thymus T cells.

The sample was thymocytes. Receptors originate from a girl younger than two with a congenital heart defect. Donor details come from another sample of the same person, matched by shared clones.

To note about this clone: Other DNA sequences from this sample encode an identical CDR3 as well. The CDR3 DNA follows: TGTGCCAGCAGCTCTATAAACCCCCCCGGGGATTATAATTCACCCCTCCACTTT. This encodes CASSSINPPGDYNSPLHF. The V call is TRBV7-9, the J call TRBJ1-6; unclear D gene. The germline gives CDR1 SEHNR, CDR2 FQNEAQ (reference sequence). V lost 4 bases to trimming and J lost 4 bases, with 20 bases between them. The CDR3 covers 18 residues.

The gene calls are TRBV6-1 and TRBJ1-6; 8 bases line up with TRBD1. With V trimmed by 7 bases and J by 7 bases, 3 bases remained unmatched. The length of the CDR3 is 13 residues. Germline CDR1 MNHNS, CDR2 SASEGT. CDR3: CASKGQGNSPLHF. The DNA of the CDR3 is TGTGCCAGCAAAGGACAGGGAAATTCACCCCTCCACTTT.

This chain connects TRBV5-5 to TRBJ1-4, with D possibly being TRBD1 (6 bases). Germline assignment: CDR1 SGHKS and CDR2 YYEKEE (reference sequence). The CDR3 has 15 amino acids. Trimming stripped 4 bases from V and 8 bases from J, with 18 bases between. The CDR3 here is CASSILTGEEEKLFF. The CDR3, as DNA: TGTGCCAGCAGCATACTGACAGGAGAAGAGGAAAAACTGTTTTTT.

The chain uses TRBV7-8 and TRBJ1-2; TRBD1 matches at 7 bases. V gave up 4 bases and J gave up 3 bases; unmatched junction bases: 5. The CDR3 covers 14 residues. Germline CDR1 reads SGHVS; CDR2 reads FQNEAQ. The CDR3 loop reads CASSSTGQYYGYTF. CDR3 nucleotides: TGTGCCAGCAGCTCGACGGGACAGTACTATGGCTACACCTTC. Filled out from reference TRBV7-8 and TRBJ1-2, the complete variable domain reads GAGVSQSPRYKVAKRGQDVALRCDPISGHVSLFWYQQALGQGPEFLTYFQNEAQLDKSGLPSDRFFAERPEGSVSTLKIQRTQQEDSAVYLCASSSTGQYYGYTFGSGTRLTVV.

The DNA for the CDR3 is TGCGCCAGCAGCTTGTTTAGTCCGGGACAAGAAGCTTTCTTT. Encoded protein: CASSLFSPGQEAFF. The chain uses TRBV5-1 and TRBJ1-1; D may be TRBD1 (6 bases). Looked up from germline, CDR1 is SGHRS and CDR2 is YFSETQ. CDR3 length equals 14 residues. Trimming cost V 1 base and J 8 bases, with 15 bases left between them.

The chain combines TRBV4-1 with TRBJ1-3, with D unclear. The V gene's germline CDR1 is MGHRA and CDR2 YSYEKL. Deletions cut 4 bases from V and 0 bases from J, with 10 bases between. The CDR3 sequence is 15 residues long. This CDR3 reads CASSPQINSGNTIYF. The CDR3 DNA sequence: TGCGCCAGCAGCCCACAGATAAACTCTGGAAACACCATATATTTT.

V is TRBV9 and J is TRBJ2-2, with TRBD2 identical over 10 bases. With V trimmed by 0 bases and J by 7 bases, 9 bases remained unmatched. The CDR3 is 17 residues long. The germline CDR1 and CDR2 sequences are SGDLS and YYNGEE. The chain's CDR3 is CASSVAGAGGLVGELFF. The DNA for the CDR3 is TGTGCCAGCAGCGTAGCTGGAGCGGGGGGGCTTGTCGGGGAGCTGTTTTTT.

The rearrangement uses TRBV28 and TRBJ1-5; 8 positions agree with TRBD1. The CDR3 extends over 16 amino acids. Germline CDR1 MDHEN, CDR2 SYDVKM. V lost 3 bases to trimming and J lost 0 bases; unmatched junction nucleotides: 4. The CDR3: CASSFSGQDSNQPQHF. The CDR3 nucleotides are TGTGCCAGCAGTTTTTCGGGACAGGATAGCAATCAGCCCCAGCATTTT.

The V and J genes are TRBV27 and TRBJ2-7; a weak D match, TRBD2 (6 bases). This CDR3 region has 14 residues. Germline CDR1 MNHEY, CDR2 SMNVEV (reference sequence). Trimming left V 6 bases short and J 2 bases short, with 14 bases between. The CDR3 DNA reads as TGTGCCAGCAGCCGCTTAGGGGAGGCCTACGAGCAGTACTTC. It codes for CASSRLGEAYEQYF.

With regard to this clone: This sample also contains other DNA sequences that code for the same CDR3. The V gene is TRBV29-1, the J gene TRBJ1-2; possibly TRBD1 for D (6 bases). The CDR3 spans 12 residues. Per the germline V gene, CDR1 is SQVTM and CDR2 is ANQGSEA. Trimming removed 4 bases at V and 4 bases at J, with 10 bases between. The CDR3: CSVGGLGYGYTF. CDR3 nucleotides: TGCAGCGTTGGGGGGCTCGGCTATGGCTACACCTTC.

The chain joins TRBV5-1 to TRBJ2-1; 9 bases map to TRBD1. Germline V gene data show CDR1 as SGHRS and CDR2 as YFSETQ. The CDR3 totals 20 residues. The ends lost 0 bases at V and 10 bases at J; junction bases unmatched: 23. The CDR3 coding sequence is TGCGCCAGCAGCTTGGACCCGACTTACGCCGGGACAGGGACCCGGGGGGAGCAGTTCTTC. This encodes CASSLDPTYAGTGTRGEQFF.

V and J are TRBV2 and TRBJ2-5; TRBD1 might be the D (6 bases). The CDR3 loop spans 13 amino acids. CDR1 SNHLY and CDR2 FYNNEI come from the germline V gene. The ends were cut back, 6 bases at V and 2 bases at J, with 10 bases in the middle. Written as DNA, the CDR3 is TGTGCCAGCAGCCCTGGACAGCAAGAGACCCAGTACTTC. It specifies CASSPGQQETQYF.